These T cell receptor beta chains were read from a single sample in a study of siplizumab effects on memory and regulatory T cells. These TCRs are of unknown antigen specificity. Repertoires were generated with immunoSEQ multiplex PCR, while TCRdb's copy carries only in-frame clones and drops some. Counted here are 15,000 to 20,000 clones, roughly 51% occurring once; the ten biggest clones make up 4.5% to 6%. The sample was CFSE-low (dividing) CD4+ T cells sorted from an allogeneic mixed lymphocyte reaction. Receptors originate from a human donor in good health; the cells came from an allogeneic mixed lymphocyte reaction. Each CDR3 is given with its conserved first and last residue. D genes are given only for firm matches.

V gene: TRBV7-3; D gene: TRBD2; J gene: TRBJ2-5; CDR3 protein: CASSVGLAGETQYF
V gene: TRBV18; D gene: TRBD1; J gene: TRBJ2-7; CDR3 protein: CASSLPGQGADEQYF
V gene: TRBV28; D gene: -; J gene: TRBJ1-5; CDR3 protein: CASSLPVHSNQPQHF
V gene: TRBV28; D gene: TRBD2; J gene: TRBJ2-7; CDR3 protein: CASTDYSGGYEQYF
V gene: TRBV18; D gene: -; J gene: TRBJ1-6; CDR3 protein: CASSPLPDSPLHF
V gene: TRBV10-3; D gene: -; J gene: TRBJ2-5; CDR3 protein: CAIRDSAQETQYF
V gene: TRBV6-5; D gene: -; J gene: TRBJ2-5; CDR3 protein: CASSYSRGGETQYF
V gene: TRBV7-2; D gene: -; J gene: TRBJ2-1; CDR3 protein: CASGFVGGQNNEQFF
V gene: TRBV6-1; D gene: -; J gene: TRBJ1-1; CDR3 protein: CASSEVLALSTEAFF
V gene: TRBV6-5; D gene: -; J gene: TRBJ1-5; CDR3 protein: CASSPRNQPQHF
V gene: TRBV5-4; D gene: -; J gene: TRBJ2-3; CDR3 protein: CASSPGGVGRVSTDTQYF
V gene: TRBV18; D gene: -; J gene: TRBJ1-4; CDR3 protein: CASSPRDSTNEKLFF
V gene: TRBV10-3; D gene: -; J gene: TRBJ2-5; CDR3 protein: CAISESTARGETQYF
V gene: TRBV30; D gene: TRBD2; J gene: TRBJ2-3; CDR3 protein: CAWTRGGADTQYF
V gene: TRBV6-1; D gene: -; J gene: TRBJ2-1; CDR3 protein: CASSEVGSLAEQFF
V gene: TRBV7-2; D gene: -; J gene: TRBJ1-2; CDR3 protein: CASSLERLTNYGYTF
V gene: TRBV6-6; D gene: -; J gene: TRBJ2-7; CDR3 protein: CASRMDPVLYEQYF
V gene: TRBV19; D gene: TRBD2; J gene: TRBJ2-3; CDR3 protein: CASSIDVSGGGDTQYF
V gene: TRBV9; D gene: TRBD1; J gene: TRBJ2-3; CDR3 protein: CASSVGDRDLDTQYF
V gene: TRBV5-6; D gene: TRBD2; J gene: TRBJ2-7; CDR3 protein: CASRQSLTSGGNEQYF
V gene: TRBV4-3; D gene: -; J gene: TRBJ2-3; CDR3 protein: CASSQGLGGTDTQYF
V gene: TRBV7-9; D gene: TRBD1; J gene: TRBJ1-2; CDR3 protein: CASSRLQGDGGYTF
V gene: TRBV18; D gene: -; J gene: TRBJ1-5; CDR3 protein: CASSLTDAQPQHF
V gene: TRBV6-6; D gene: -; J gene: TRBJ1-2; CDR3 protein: CASRGEPTNYGYTF
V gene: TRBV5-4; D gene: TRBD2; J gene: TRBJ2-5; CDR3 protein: CASSSQAGEETQYF
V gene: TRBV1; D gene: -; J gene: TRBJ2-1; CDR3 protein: CTSSDGGAGAYNEQFF
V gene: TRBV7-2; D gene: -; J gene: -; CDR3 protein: CASSAVGGARGGEQYF
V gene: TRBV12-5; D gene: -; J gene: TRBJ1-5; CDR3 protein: CASGLEAGSPQHF
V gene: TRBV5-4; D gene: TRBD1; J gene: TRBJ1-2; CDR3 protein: CASSQVQGGGYGYTF
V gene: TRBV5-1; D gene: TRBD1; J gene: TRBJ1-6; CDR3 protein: CASSPYRGEINSPLHF
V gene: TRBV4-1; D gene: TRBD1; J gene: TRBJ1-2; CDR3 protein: CASSPEGAESAYGYTF
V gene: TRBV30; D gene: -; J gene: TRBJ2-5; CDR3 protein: CAWSDGYYGTQYF
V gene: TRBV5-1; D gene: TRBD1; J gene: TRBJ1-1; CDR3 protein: CASSSTPDRLGTEAFF
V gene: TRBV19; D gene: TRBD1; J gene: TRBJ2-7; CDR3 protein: CASSMGDRGSYSYEQYF
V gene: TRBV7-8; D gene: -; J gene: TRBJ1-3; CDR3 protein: CASTLPGFSGNTIYF
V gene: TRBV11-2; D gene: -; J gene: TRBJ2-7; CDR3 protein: CASSLRGGAAYEQYF
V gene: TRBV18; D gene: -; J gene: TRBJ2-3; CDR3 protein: CASSLNIPTDTQYF
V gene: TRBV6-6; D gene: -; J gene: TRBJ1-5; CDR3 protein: CASSYSPGARAQHF
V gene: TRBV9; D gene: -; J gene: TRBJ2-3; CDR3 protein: CASSPTPGSTDTQYF
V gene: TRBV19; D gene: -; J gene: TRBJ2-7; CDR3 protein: CASSIGQFYEQYF
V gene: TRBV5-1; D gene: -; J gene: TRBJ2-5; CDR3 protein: CASSTEGETQYF